A selection of T cell receptor beta chains follows, all from one sample in a study of control samples from healthy donors and cancer patients. Assay used: immunoSEQ multiplex PCR; TCRdb lists only in-frame clones, some missing. The data hold about 170,000 clones, with around 94% observed a single time. The sequenced sample was blood. These receptors all stem from a woman younger than 35 in good health. Each CDR3 is given with its conserved first and last residue. D genes are given only for firm matches.

j_call cdr3_length v_call d_call cdr3_aa
TRBJ1-6 14 TRBV9 TRBD1 CASSVGTGPSPLHF
TRBJ1-1 14 TRBV27 - CASSFGGQNTEAFF
TRBJ2-3 15 TRBV7-9 TRBD2 CASSGGLVGTDTQYF
TRBJ1-1 15 TRBV9 - CASSFKATANTEAFF
TRBJ2-7 15 TRBV28 TRBD1 CASRLAGQGTYEQYF
TRBJ1-4 15 TRBV6-5 - CATRSPGGLNEKLFF
TRBJ2-7 17 TRBV7-2 TRBD2 CASSLGGLAGLTYEQYF
TRBJ2-2 16 TRBV5-1 TRBD2 CASSLAAGGGAGELFF
TRBJ1-2 15 TRBV14 TRBD1 CASSQVPGGGYGYTF
TRBJ1-5 13 TRBV2 - CASSSLLYQPQHF